A single sample gave rise to the 10 T cell receptor beta chains below, sequenced in a study of cytomegalovirus exposure and HLA in healthy donors. Data came from immunoSEQ multiplex PCR; TCRdb stores just in-frame clones and leaves some out. The table lists about 160,000 clones, approximately 87% of them singletons. The sequencing input was PBMCs. All receptors derive from a woman in her 30s in good health and CMV-seronegative.

The chain has TRBV10-2 and TRBJ2-7, with TRBD2 matching 10 bases. The CDR3 has 14 residues. Germline V gene data show CDR1 as WSHSY and CDR2 as SAAADI. After removal of 4 bases from V and 3 bases from J, the junction contained 3 bases not matched to a gene. CDR3 DNA sequence: TGCGCCAGCAGTGCTAGCGGGAGCTTCTACGAGCAGTACTTC. Translating it yields CASSASGSFYEQYF.

The chain links TRBV16 to TRBJ1-1, with 10 bases aligning to TRBD1. This CDR3 comprises 13 residues. The V segment lost 6 bases and the J segment 8 bases; nucleotides outside the gene matches: 6. Germline V gene sequence: CDR1 KGHSY, CDR2 FQNENV. The CDR3 bases are TGTGCCAGCAGACAAGGGACAGGGGCAGAAGCTTTCTTT. Its protein is CASRQGTGAEAFF.

The V call is TRBV2, the J call TRBJ2-2; 7 bases fit TRBD1. The germline V gene has CDR1 SNHLY and CDR2 FYNNEI. After removal of 6 bases from V and 6 bases from J, the junction contained 4 bases not matched to a gene. This CDR3 has 13 amino acids. In DNA, the CDR3 is TGTGCCAGCAGGCCAGGGGGTTCCGGGGAGCTGTTTTTT. This encodes CASRPGGSGELFF.

This CDR3 is CASSLVGTSGSTGELFF. The CDR3 DNA follows: TGTGCCAGCAGCTTAGTCGGGACTAGCGGGAGTACCGGGGAGCTGTTTTTT. The genes are TRBV11-2 and TRBJ2-2; TRBD2 agrees at 14 bases. CDR1 is SGHAT and CDR2 is FQNNGV in the germline V gene. V was clipped by 1 base and J by 5 bases; unmatched bases: 3. CDR3 length equals 17 residues.

This clone was observed a few times. The V and J genes are TRBV6-5 and TRBJ2-1; no definite D call. This CDR3 is 13 amino acids long. Germline loops: CDR1 MNHEY, CDR2 SVGAGI. The V gene lost 3 bases and the J gene lost 7 bases, with 10 bases spanning the gap. DNA for the CDR3: TGTGCCAGCAGTTATCAAACGCAGAATGAGCAGTTCTTC. Translating it yields CASSYQTQNEQFF.

The chain joins TRBV9 to TRBJ2-6, with TRBD1 matching over 8 bases. The CDR3 length is 15 residues. Germline V CDR1 and CDR2: SGDLS, YYNGEE. V lost 3 bases to trimming and J lost 4 bases; unmatched junction nucleotides: 3. The DNA for the CDR3 is TGTGCCAGCAGCGGGACAGGGCCCGGGGCCAACGTCCTGACTTTC. It translates to CASSGTGPGANVLTF. Full variable domain (remainder filled in from reference TRBV9 and TRBJ2-6): DSGVTQTPKHLITATGQRVTLRCSPRSGDLSVYWYQQSLDQGLQFLIQYYNGEERAKGNILERFSAQQFPDLHSELNLSSLELGDSALYFCASSGTGPGANVLTFGAGSRLTVL.

The chain has TRBV4-3 and TRBJ1-2, with D possibly matching TRBD1 (6 bases). Trimming cost V 1 base and J 4 bases, with 13 bases left between them. CDR1 is LGHNA and CDR2 is YSLEER in the germline V gene. The CDR3 runs 15 residues. The CDR3 loop reads CASSQGPGASYGYTF. CDR3 in DNA: TGCGCCAGCAGCCAAGGTCCAGGGGCCAGCTATGGCTACACCTTC.

The chain couples TRBV5-4 to TRBJ2-7; 7 bases align to TRBD2. V gave up 0 bases and J gave up 7 bases; unmatched junction bases: 7. There are 14 residues in the CDR3. The V gene's germline CDR1 is SGHNT and CDR2 YYREEE (reference sequence). DNA of the CDR3: TGTGCCAGCAGCTTGGGAAGCGGGATTGGAGAGCAGTACTTC. It is translated as CASSLGSGIGEQYF.

This clone has only a few counts. V usage is TRBV9 and J usage is TRBJ2-1; a possible D gene is TRBD2 (6 bases). Trimming removed 0 bases from V and 6 bases from J, with 10 bases in between. The CDR3 contains 14 residues. Per the germline V gene, CDR1 is SGDLS and CDR2 is YYNGEE. Here the CDR3 reads CASSVAGVSNEQFF. DNA of the CDR3: TGTGCCAGCAGCGTAGCGGGAGTGAGCAATGAGCAGTTCTTC. Based on the CDR3 plus reference TRBV9 and TRBJ2-1, the full variable domain is DSGVTQTPKHLITATGQRVTLRCSPRSGDLSVYWYQQSLDQGLQFLIQYYNGEERAKGNILERFSAQQFPDLHSELNLSSLELGDSALYFCASSVAGVSNEQFFGPGTRLTVL.

The V gene is TRBV5-4, the J gene TRBJ2-1, with a weak D call TRBD1 (6 bases). Trimming shortened V by 4 bases and J by 6 bases, and 11 bases separated the two germline ends. Germline CDR1 SGHNT, CDR2 YYREEE (reference sequence). There are 13 residues in the CDR3. The CDR3 DNA reads TGTGCCAGCAGCCCGACAGGTTCCAATGAGCAGTTCTTC. Translated, it gives CASSPTGSNEQFF.